A selection of T cell receptor beta chains follows, all from one sample in a study of blood T cell repertoires in COVID-19. The repertoire was sequenced with immunoSEQ multiplex PCR; TCRdb's copy has only in-frame clones and lacks some. The sample holds under 200,000 clones, about nine tenths seen once. The sequencing sample was made of peripheral blood. Receptor source: a man in his sixties or seventies with active or convalescent COVID-19. CDR3s leave out the opening cysteine and the closing phenylalanine or tryptophan. Fields, in order: J gene, clone size, D gene, V gene, CDR3 protein. The D gene is left open where the match is weak. Size values are once, few and many counts, or a class for expanded clones, and some rows have none.

TRBJ2-1 | once | . | TRBV9 | ASSVGAGSGHNEQF
TRBJ2-1 | . | TRBD2 | TRBV9 | ASSVYARASGHNEQF
TRBJ2-6 | . | TRBD1 | TRBV5-1 | ASSPGTGTGGSGANVLT
TRBJ2-7 | . | TRBD2 | TRBV3-1/TRBV3-2 | ASSQDKVAGSGEQY
TRBJ1-3 | . | . | TRBV19 | ASSRRVDSGNTIY
TRBJ1-6 | . | TRBD1 | TRBV28 | ASRRVRGRSYNSPLH
TRBJ2-3 | . | . | TRBV7-9 | ASSLALLDTQY
TRBJ1-2 | . | TRBD1 | TRBV5-4 | ASSPPGQAYGYT
TRBJ1-2 | . | . | TRBV18 | ASSPPLAGVYGYT
TRBJ1-1 | . | . | TRBV4-3 | ASSQESVNTEAF
TRBJ1-5 | once | TRBD1 | TRBV12-5 | ASGLVDGDRGCCSNQPQH